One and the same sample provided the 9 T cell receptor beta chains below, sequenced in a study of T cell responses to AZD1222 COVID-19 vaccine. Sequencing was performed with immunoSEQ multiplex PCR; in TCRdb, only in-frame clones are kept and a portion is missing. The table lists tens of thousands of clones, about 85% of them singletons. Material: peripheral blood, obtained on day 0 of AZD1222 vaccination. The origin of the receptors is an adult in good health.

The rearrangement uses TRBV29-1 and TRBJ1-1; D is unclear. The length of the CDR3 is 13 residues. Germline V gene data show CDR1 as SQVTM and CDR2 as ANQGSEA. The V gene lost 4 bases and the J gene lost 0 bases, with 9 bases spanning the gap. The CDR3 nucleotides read TGCAGCGTTGTATCAGTGATGAACACTGAAGCTTTCTTT. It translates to CSVVSVMNTEAFF.

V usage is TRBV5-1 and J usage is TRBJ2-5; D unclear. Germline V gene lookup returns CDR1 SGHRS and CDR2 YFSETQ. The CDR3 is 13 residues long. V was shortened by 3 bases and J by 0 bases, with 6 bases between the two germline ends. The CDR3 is CASSSTNQETQYF. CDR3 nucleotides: TGCGCCAGCAGCTCCACAAACCAAGAGACCCAGTACTTC.

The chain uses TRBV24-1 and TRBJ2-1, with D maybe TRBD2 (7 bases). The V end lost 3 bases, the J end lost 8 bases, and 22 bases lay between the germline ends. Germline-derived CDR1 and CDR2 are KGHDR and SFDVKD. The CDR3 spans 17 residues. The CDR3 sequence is CATSDPRRGGTRDEQFF. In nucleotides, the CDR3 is TGTGCCACCAGTGATCCCCGGAGGGGGGGAACTAGGGATGAGCAGTTCTTC.

For the CDR3, the DNA is TGTGCTAGTGGCGCTGGACCAGACCTCTATGGCTACACCTTC. It translates to CASGAGPDLYGYTF. The chain is built from TRBV12-5 and TRBJ1-2, with D hard to call. The V end lost 6 bases, the J end lost 4 bases, and 15 bases lay between the germline ends. The CDR3 covers 14 residues. CDR1 is LGHNT, CDR2 FRNRAP, per germline.

CDR3 DNA: TGTGCCACCAGCTCCCACGGGACAGGGGCTCCCAATGAGCAGTTCTTC. It codes for CATSSHGTGAPNEQFF. The chain has TRBV15 and TRBJ2-1; 10 positions agree with TRBD1. This CDR3 comprises 16 residues. Germline CDR1 reads LNHNV; CDR2 reads YYDKDF (reference sequence). Trimming at V came to 5 bases and at J to 6 bases, leaving 10 bases not matched to a gene. Filled out from reference TRBV15 and TRBJ2-1, the complete variable domain reads DAMVIQNPRYQVTQFGKPVTLSCSQTLNHNVMYWYQQKSSQAPKLLFHYYDKDFNNEADTPDNFQSRRPNTSFCFLDIRSPGLGDTAMYLCATSSHGTGAPNEQFFGPGTRLTVL.

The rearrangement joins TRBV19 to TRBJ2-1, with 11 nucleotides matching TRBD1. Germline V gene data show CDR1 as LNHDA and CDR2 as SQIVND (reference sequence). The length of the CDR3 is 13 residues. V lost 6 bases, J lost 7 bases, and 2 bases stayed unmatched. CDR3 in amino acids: CASRDRGRNEQFF. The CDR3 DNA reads TGTGCCAGTAGGGACAGGGGGCGGAATGAGCAGTTCTTC.

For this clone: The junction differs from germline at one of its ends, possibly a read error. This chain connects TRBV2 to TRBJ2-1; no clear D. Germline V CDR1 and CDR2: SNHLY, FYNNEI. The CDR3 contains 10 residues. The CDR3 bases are TGTGCCAGCGGTGAATATGAGCAGTTCTTC. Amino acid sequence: CASGEYEQFF.

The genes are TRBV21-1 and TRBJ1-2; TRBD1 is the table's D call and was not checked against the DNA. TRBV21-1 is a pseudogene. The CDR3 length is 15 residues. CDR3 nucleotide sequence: TGTGCCAGCAGCAAAGGGGACAGAGCTAACTATGGCTACACCTTC. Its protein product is CASSKGDRANYGYTF.

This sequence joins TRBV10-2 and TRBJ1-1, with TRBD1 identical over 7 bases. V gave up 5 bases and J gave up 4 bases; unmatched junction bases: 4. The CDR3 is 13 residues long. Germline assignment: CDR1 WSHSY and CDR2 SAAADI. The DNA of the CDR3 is TGCGCCAGCAGTCATAAGGGGGCCACTGAAGCTTTCTTT. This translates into CASSHKGATEAFF.